The 7 T cell receptor beta chains listed next were all sequenced from one sample in a study of blood T cell repertoires in COVID-19. TCRdb keeps only in-frame clones here, not all; method: immunoSEQ multiplex PCR. The repertoire consists of tens of thousands of clones, with approximately 80% occurring once and the leading ten covering approximately 21%. The sequenced sample consisted of peripheral blood. Receptor source: a man younger than 45 with COVID-19, enrolled during active disease.

A few counts support this clone. The rearrangement links TRBV29-1 to TRBJ2-6; possibly TRBD2 for D (5 bases). Trimming pared 0 bases from V and 3 bases from J, leaving 18 bases between. CDR3 length equals 18 residues. Germline values: CDR1 SQVTM, CDR2 ANQGSEA. The CDR3 DNA reads TGCAGCGTTGAAGATTCCCGGGGTTCGTTTGGTGGGGCCAACGTCCTGACTTTC. Its protein is CSVEDSRGSFGGANVLTF.

CDR3 protein: CASSVGRDRANTGELFF. DNA of the CDR3: TGTGCCAGCAGCGTAGGGCGGGACCGAGCGAACACCGGGGAGCTGTTTTTT. The rearrangement links TRBV9 to TRBJ2-2, with TRBD2 as a possible D gene (6 bases). Looked up from germline, CDR1 is SGDLS and CDR2 is YYNGEE. This CDR3 comprises 17 residues. Trimming cost V 0 bases and J 0 bases, with 12 bases left between them.

This chain connects TRBV6-5 to TRBJ2-5; D remains unclear. CDR1 and CDR2 from the germline V gene are MNHEY and SVGAGI. The CDR3 extends over 12 amino acids. The ends were cut back, 6 bases at V and 3 bases at J, with 8 bases in the middle. The CDR3 protein is CASRFDKETQYF. The DNA for the CDR3 is TGTGCCAGCAGGTTTGACAAAGAGACCCAGTACTTC.

CDR3 nucleotides: TGCAGTGCTAGTGCCCCACATTCTAGCACAGATACGCAGTATTTT. This encodes CSASAPHSSTDTQYF. The chain employs TRBV20-1 and TRBJ2-3; D is unclear. The germline V and J ends were trimmed by 3 bases and 0 bases, with 13 bases remaining between them. This CDR3 region has 15 residues. Looked up from germline, CDR1 is DFQATT and CDR2 is SNEGSKA (reference sequence).

The chain carries TRBV5-6 and TRBJ2-1; no firm D call. The CDR3 is made up of 16 amino acids. V was trimmed by 0 bases and J by 4 bases, leaving 14 bases between them. The germline V gene has CDR1 SGHDT and CDR2 YYEEEE. The CDR3 DNA is TGTGCCAGCAGCTTGGCAGGTAGAGAAGGTTACAATGAGCAGTTCTTC. Translated: CASSLAGREGYNEQFF.

CDR3 coding DNA: TGCGCCAGCAGCCAAGTACCGGACAGAGAGCAAGAGACCCAGTACTTC. Its translation: CASSQVPDREQETQYF. The chain links TRBV4-1 to TRBJ2-5; the D gene is possibly TRBD1 (6 bases). The CDR3 contains 16 residues. V shed 1 base and J shed 2 bases, with 14 bases lying between them. Germline-derived CDR1 and CDR2 are MGHRA and YSYEKL.

The J gene is TRBJ2-3, the V gene TRBV2, with a tentative D call TRBD2 (5 bases). This CDR3 is built from 14 residues. CDR1 is SNHLY and CDR2 is FYNNEI in the germline V gene. V was cut by 4 bases and J by 2 bases, with 10 bases left in between. The DNA for the CDR3 is TGTGCCAGCAGTGTTGCGGAGGTCACAGATACGCAGTATTTT. As protein: CASSVAEVTDTQYF.